A single sample gave rise to the 7 T cell receptor beta chains below, sequenced in a study of cytomegalovirus exposure and HLA in healthy donors (TCRdb year 2017). Libraries were built with the immunoSEQ multiplex PCR assay. A mixture of 60 forward primers for TCR Vbeta segments and 13 reverse primers for TCR Jbeta segments was used in the multiplex PCR. TCRdb's version of the immuneACCESS table is confined to in-frame rearrangements and falls short of the full clone set. An unresolved V gene accounts for under half of the shortfall where checked; the remainder is of unknown origin. The table for this sample records roughly 46,000 clones. Clones ranked in the top ten supply 0.9% to 1.2% of the sample. Sequenced sample: PBMCs. Receptors were obtained from a woman between 40 and 55 years old in good health and CMV-seronegative.

Written as DNA, the CDR3 is TGCGCCAGCAGCCAGAGGCGTCTAGTTAGTGAAAAACTGTTTTTT. Translating gives CASSQRRLVSEKLFF. The chain links TRBV4-1 to TRBJ1-4; D unclear. Germline CDR1 is MGHRA and CDR2 is YSYEKL. V was cut by 3 bases and J by 7 bases, with 15 bases left in between. This CDR3 spans 15 amino acids.

This chain uses TRBV27 with TRBJ2-2, with 10 bases lining up with TRBD2. The germline CDR1 and CDR2 sequences are MNHEY and SMNVEV (reference sequence). J gave up 4 bases and V 8 bases, and 7 bases lay outside the gene matches. This CDR3 is built from 15 residues. The CDR3, as DNA: TGTGCCAGCGGCCCTCTAGCGGGAGTCACCGGGGAGCTGTTTTTT. It encodes CASGPLAGVTGELFF.

CDR3 coding DNA: TGTGCCAGCAGCCCCAGCGGGAGATCTAATGAGCAGTTCTTC. Translating it yields CASSPSGRSNEQFF. J is TRBJ2-1 and V is TRBV9, with 8 bases identical to TRBD2. The trim removed 4 bases at V and 7 bases at J, leaving 7 bases unmatched. This CDR3 spans 14 amino acids. From germline, CDR1 is SGDLS and CDR2 YYNGEE.

This rearrangement joins TRBV15 to TRBJ1-1; D not resolved. In germline, CDR1 is LNHNV, CDR2 YYDKDF (reference sequence). The CDR3 contains 12 residues. V lost 1 base to trimming and J lost 4 bases, with 4 bases between them. The CDR3 nucleotides are TGTGCCACCAGCAGAGGGGCCACTGAAGCTTTCTTT. It specifies CATSRGATEAFF. Full variable domain (outside the CDR3, taken from reference TRBV15 and TRBJ1-1): DAMVIQNPRYQVTQFGKPVTLSCSQTLNHNVMYWYQQKSSQAPKLLFHYYDKDFNNEADTPDNFQSRRPNTSFCFLDIRSPGLGDTAMYLCATSRGATEAFFGQGTRLTVV.

The CDR3 bases are TGTGCCAGCAGCTTAATGGGACTAGAGGAGACCCAGTACTTC. Its protein is CASSLMGLEETQYF. V usage is TRBV7-3 and J usage is TRBJ2-5, with TRBD2 matching over 8 bases. V was clipped by 1 base and J by 5 bases; unmatched bases: 3. Germline assignment: CDR1 SGHTA and CDR2 FQGTGA. This CDR3 spans 14 amino acids.

The V call is TRBV19, the J call TRBJ2-3; 8 bases agree with TRBD1. Looked up from germline, CDR1 is LNHDA and CDR2 is SQIVND (reference sequence). V lost 4 bases, J lost 2 bases, and 11 bases stayed unmatched. This CDR3 comprises 17 residues. The DNA for the CDR3 is TGTGCCAGTAGTACATCTCGCCGGGACAGGTACACAGATACGCAGTATTTT. It translates to CASSTSRRDRYTDTQYF. The variable domain in full, completed from reference TRBV19 and TRBJ2-3, reads DGGITQSPKYLFRKEGQNVTLSCEQNLNHDAMYWYRQDPGQGLRLIYYSQIVNDFQKGDIAEGYSVSREKKESFPLTVTSAQKNPTAFYLCASSTSRRDRYTDTQYFGPGTRLTVL.

The rearrangement uses TRBV5-1 and TRBJ2-1, with D perhaps matching TRBD1 (5 bases). This CDR3 region has 16 residues. Germline V gives CDR1 SGHRS, CDR2 YFSETQ. The V end was cut by 0 bases, the J end by 6 bases, with 16 bases between. The CDR3 reads CASSLDGRVEVNEQFF. CDR3 DNA: TGCGCCAGCAGCTTGGATGGCAGGGTGGAAGTCAATGAGCAGTTCTTC. Full variable domain (outside the CDR3, taken from reference TRBV5-1 and TRBJ2-1): KAGVTQTPRYLIKTRGQQVTLSCSPISGHRSVSWYQQTPGQGLQFLFEYFSETQRNKGNFPGRFSGRQFSNSRSEMNVSTLELGDSALYLCASSLDGRVEVNEQFFGPGTRLTVL.